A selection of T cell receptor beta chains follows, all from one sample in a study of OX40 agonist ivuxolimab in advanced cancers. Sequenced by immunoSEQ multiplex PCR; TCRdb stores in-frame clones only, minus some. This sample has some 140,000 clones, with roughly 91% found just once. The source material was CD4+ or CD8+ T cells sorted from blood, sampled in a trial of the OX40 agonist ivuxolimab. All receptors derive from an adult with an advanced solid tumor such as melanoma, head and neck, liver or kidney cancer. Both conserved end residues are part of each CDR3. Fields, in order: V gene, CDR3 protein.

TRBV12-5,CASGPPRNAQYF
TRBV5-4,CASTLVAAPVRWHF
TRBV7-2,CASSLRARGYTF
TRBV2,CASRARIYTF
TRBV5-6,CASSLETGRMNTEAFF
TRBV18,CASSPVRESGNTIYF
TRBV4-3,CASGSGREGDTQYF
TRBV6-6,CASRGGESGLTEAFF
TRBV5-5,CASSLGTEQETQYF
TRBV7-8,CASSLDGGLAANTGELFF
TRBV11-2,CASSLTGAYGYTF
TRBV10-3,CAISSPTGTGGAEQYF
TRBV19,CASSVQGRNQPQHF
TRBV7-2,CASSPRTGSNTEAFF